This T cell receptor (beta chain) derives from a study of naive and memory T cell subsets. Cells stained for CD3, CD4, CD8, CD45RA, CD27 and viability were sorted into four CD45RA/CD27 subsets. Findings of the study overall: Clonotypes are single alpha or beta chains, not paired receptors.

The sample holds a few counts of this clonotype. Its antigen is not known. The beta constant-region primer was an equimolar mix of two oligonucleotides covering TRBC1 and TRBC2. MiXCR, run by TCRdb on the UMI-ligation and nested PCR reads, gives a single entry per CDR3 protein. The profile shows tens of thousands of distinct CDR3 sequences, about an eighth of them singletons. The CDR3 spans 14 residues. Germline CDR1 and CDR2: MDHEN and SYDVKM. The V gene lost 2 bases and the J gene lost 2 bases, with 8 bases spanning the gap. The J gene is TRBJ2-3, the V gene TRBV28; possibly TRBD1 for D (5 bases). This TCR was sampled from a human donor in good health. The sample comprised central memory CD4+ T cells from blood. In nucleotides, the CDR3 is TGTGCCAGCAGTTTAGACAGAAACACAGATACGCAGTATTTT. Its protein is CASSLDRNTDTQYF. The whole variable domain, remainder taken from reference TRBV28 and TRBJ2-3, is DVKVTQSSRYLVKRTGEKVFLECVQDMDHENMFWYRQDPGLGLRLIYFSYDVKMKEKGDIPEGYSVSREKKERFSLILESASTNQTSMYLCASSLDRNTDTQYFGPGTRLTVL.